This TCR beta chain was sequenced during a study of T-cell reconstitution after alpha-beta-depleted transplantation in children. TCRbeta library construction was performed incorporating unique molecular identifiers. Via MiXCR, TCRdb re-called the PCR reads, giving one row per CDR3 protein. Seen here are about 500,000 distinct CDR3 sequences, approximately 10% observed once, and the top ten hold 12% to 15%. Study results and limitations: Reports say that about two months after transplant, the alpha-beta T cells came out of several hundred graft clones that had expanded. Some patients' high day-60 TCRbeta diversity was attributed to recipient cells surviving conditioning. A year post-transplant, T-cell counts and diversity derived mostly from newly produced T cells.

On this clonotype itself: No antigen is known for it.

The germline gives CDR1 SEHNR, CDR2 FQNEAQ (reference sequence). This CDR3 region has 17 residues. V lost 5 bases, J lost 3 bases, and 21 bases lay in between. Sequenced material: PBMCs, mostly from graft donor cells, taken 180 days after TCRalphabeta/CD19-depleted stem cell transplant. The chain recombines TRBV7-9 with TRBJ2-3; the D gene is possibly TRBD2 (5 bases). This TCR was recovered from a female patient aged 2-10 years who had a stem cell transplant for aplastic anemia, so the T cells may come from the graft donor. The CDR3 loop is CASSKRPAEWDTDTQYF. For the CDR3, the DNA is TGTGCCAGCAGCAAAAGGCCAGCGGAATGGGATACAGATACGCAGTATTTT.